These 24 T cell receptor beta chains originate from one sample sequenced in a study of technical replicates of blood from several donors. Sequenced by immunoSEQ multiplex PCR; TCRdb stores in-frame clones only, minus some. The sample lists 85,000 to 95,000 clones; less than 96% were seen once. Sequencing was performed on T cells isolated from PBMCs. Receptors originate from a human donor in good health.

The chain combines TRBV11-2 with TRBJ2-7; 7 bases map to TRBD2. The CDR3 is made up of 16 amino acids. Germline CDR1 reads SGHAT; CDR2 reads FQNNGV. V gave up 1 base and J gave up 2 bases; unmatched junction bases: 8. The CDR3 here is CASSLASGGGPYEQYF. CDR3 coding DNA: TGTGCCAGCAGCTTAGCTAGCGGCGGCGGACCCTACGAGCAGTACTTC.

The V and J genes are TRBV30 and TRBJ2-7; no firm D call. Germline values: CDR1 GTSNPN, CDR2 SVGIG (reference sequence). The V and J ends lost 0 bases and 6 bases respectively, with 9 bases between them. This CDR3 region has 12 residues. The CDR3 DNA reads TGTGCCTGGAGTGTACTTGGAGTCGAGCAGTACTTC. It codes for CAWSVLGVEQYF.

The chain links TRBV4-1 to TRBJ1-1; D is possibly TRBD1 (6 bases). The CDR3 runs to 11 residues. The V and J ends lost 4 bases and 8 bases respectively, with 8 bases between them. Per germline, CDR1 MGHRA and CDR2 YSYEKL. CDR3 DNA: TGCGCCAGCAGCCTTGGACAGGAAGCTTTCTTT. Protein product: CASSLGQEAFF.

V gene TRBV14 combines with J gene TRBJ2-1; a possible D gene is TRBD1 (5 bases). CDR3 length: 15 amino acids. The ends were cut back, 4 bases at V and 0 bases at J, with 10 bases in the middle. From germline, CDR1 is SGHDN and CDR2 FVKESK. CDR3 residues: CASSPDTYSYNEQFF. The CDR3 DNA follows: TGTGCCAGCAGCCCGGACACCTACTCCTACAATGAGCAGTTCTTC.

The V gene is TRBV19, the J gene TRBJ1-2; 8 nucleotides line up with TRBD1. Trimming removed 5 bases from V and 6 bases from J; junction bases left unmatched: 11. Germline loops: CDR1 LNHDA, CDR2 SQIVND (reference sequence). The CDR3 contains 15 residues. The CDR3 reads CASSFHRGLMNGYTF. CDR3 coding DNA: TGTGCCAGTAGTTTCCACAGGGGGTTAATGAATGGCTACACCTTC.

This clone was observed once. The rearrangement links TRBV7-3 to TRBJ2-1, with 10 positions matching TRBD1. The V gene end was trimmed by 0 bases and the J gene end by 4 bases; junction bases not matched to a gene: 3. Germline loops: CDR1 SGHTA, CDR2 FQGTGA. The CDR3 totals 16 residues. The chain's CDR3 is CASSLTPGQGYNEQFF. CDR3 coding DNA: TGTGCCAGCAGCTTAACTCCGGGACAGGGGTACAATGAGCAGTTCTTC.

The V gene is TRBV6-5, the J gene TRBJ1-5; no reliable D call. Germline V lookup: CDR1 MNHEY, CDR2 SVGAGI. V lost 5 bases and J 4 bases, leaving 6 bases between the germline ends. This CDR3 comprises 12 residues. The chain's CDR3 is CASSQLNQPQHF. The CDR3 DNA follows: TGTGCCAGCAGTCAATTGAATCAGCCCCAGCATTTT.

This rearrangement joins TRBV6-5 to TRBJ2-5; D perhaps matches TRBD2 (6 bases). Deletions cut 2 bases from V and 1 base from J, with 8 bases between. Germline V gives CDR1 MNHEY, CDR2 SVGAGI. The CDR3 loop spans 14 amino acids. The CDR3 region has the DNA TGTGCCAGCAGTTACGCGGGGAGCCAAGAGACCCAGTACTTC. This gives the protein CASSYAGSQETQYF.

This clone was seen a single time. This rearrangement joins TRBV4-3 to TRBJ1-1, with a weak D call TRBD1 (6 bases). Germline V lookup: CDR1 LGHNA, CDR2 YSLEER. The CDR3 loop spans 15 amino acids. The ends were cut back, 0 bases at V and 5 bases at J, with 13 bases in the middle. The CDR3 DNA is TGCGCCAGCAGCCAAGAAGGGGGGGGACGTACTGAAGCTTTCTTT. Its protein is CASSQEGGGRTEAFF.

The rearrangement joins TRBV11-3 to TRBJ2-1; D remains ambiguous. Germline V lookup: CDR1 SGHNT, CDR2 YENEEA. V gave up 1 base and J gave up 4 bases, with 14 bases separating them. The CDR3 has 16 residues. The CDR3 region is CASSLVSPTLYNEQFF. The CDR3 region has the DNA TGTGCCAGCAGCTTAGTTTCGCCGACATTATACAATGAGCAGTTCTTC.

The gene calls are TRBV21-1 and TRBJ1-5. TRBV21-1 is marked as a pseudogene. This CDR3 has 16 amino acids. CDR3 in DNA: TGTGCCAGCAGCAGGCGGAGTAAATTGGGCAATCAGCCCCAGCATTTT. Translation: CASSRRSKLGNQPQHF.

The rearrangement joins TRBV7-2 to TRBJ1-4; D gene ambiguous. The germline CDR1 and CDR2 sequences are SGHTA and FQGNSA. CDR3 length: 14 residues. V lost 5 bases and J 4 bases, leaving 11 bases between the germline ends. This CDR3 reads CASSKQFFNEKLFF. The CDR3 nucleotides are TGTGCCAGCAGCAAACAGTTCTTTAATGAAAAACTGTTTTTT.

The chain is built from TRBV6-1 and TRBJ2-1; 7 bases line up with TRBD2. Unmatched junction bases numbered 10, after V lost 8 bases and J lost 6 bases. The CDR3 has 14 amino acids. Germline CDR1 and CDR2: MNHNS and SASEGT. Here the CDR3 reads CASGNEREVNEQFF. CDR3 bases: TGTGCCAGCGGGAATGAGCGGGAAGTCAATGAGCAGTTCTTC.

V is TRBV28 and J is TRBJ2-4; 8 nucleotides align to TRBD2. This CDR3 contains 14 residues. The junction had 8 bases not matched to a gene; V was cut back by 5 bases and J by 8 bases. Germline CDR1 reads MDHEN; CDR2 reads SYDVKM. Written as DNA, the CDR3 is TGTGCCAGCAGTCTTGCGGGGGGATTGCACATTCAGTACTTC. This sequence encodes CASSLAGGLHIQYF.

The genes are TRBV9 and TRBJ2-2, with 8 bases aligning to TRBD2. The CDR3 runs to 17 residues. Per germline, CDR1 SGDLS and CDR2 YYNGEE. With V trimmed by 0 bases and J by 6 bases, 10 bases remained unmatched. The CDR3 region is CASSVEAGTRLPGELFF. The CDR3 region has the DNA TGTGCCAGCAGCGTAGAGGCCGGGACTAGACTCCCCGGGGAGCTGTTTTTT.

J is TRBJ2-1 and V is TRBV2; possible D gene TRBD1, 6 bases. Trimming removed 5 bases from V and 9 bases from J, with 14 bases in between. This CDR3 comprises 13 residues. The germline CDR1 and CDR2 sequences are SNHLY and FYNNEI. The CDR3 DNA is TGTGCCAGCAGTACCAGGGGAGCGGCTGAGCAGTTCTTC. Its translation: CASSTRGAAEQFF. Combining the CDR3 with reference TRBV2 and TRBJ2-1 gives the whole variable domain EPEVTQTPSHQVTQMGQEVILRCVPISNHLYFYWYRQILGQKVEFLVSFYNNEISEKSEIFDDQFSVERPDGSNFTLKIRSTKLEDSAMYFCASSTRGAAEQFFGPGTRLTVL.

The rearrangement links TRBV7-8 to TRBJ1-1; 8 positions agree with TRBD1. Germline V gives CDR1 SGHVS, CDR2 FQNEAQ. This CDR3 contains 17 residues. Trimming cost V 0 bases and J 4 bases; bases outside gene matches: 10. For the CDR3, the DNA is TGTGCCAGCAGCTTAGCAAACATCAGGGGGCCAGTCACTGAAGCTTTCTTT. It is translated as CASSLANIRGPVTEAFF.

This rearrangement joins TRBV7-9 to TRBJ1-1; TRBD1 matches 7 bases. CDR1 is SEHNR and CDR2 is FQNEAQ in the germline V gene (reference sequence). This CDR3 has 13 amino acids. The ends lost 7 bases at V and 7 bases at J; junction bases unmatched: 9. CDR3 coding DNA: TGTGCCAGCATACGGAAGGGGGCCCTTGAAGCTTTCTTT. Its translation is CASIRKGALEAFF.

V and J are TRBV5-5 and TRBJ2-7; D gene ambiguous. Germline values: CDR1 SGHKS, CDR2 YYEKEE (reference sequence). Trimming removed 1 base at V and 3 bases at J, with 5 bases between. CDR3 length equals 12 residues. In DNA form, the CDR3 reads TGTGCCAGCAGCTTGAACAGCTACGAGCAGTACTTC. Its protein is CASSLNSYEQYF.

The chain uses TRBV19 and TRBJ1-1, with D possibly TRBD1 on 5 matching bases. The V gene lost 4 bases and the J gene lost 1 base, with 13 bases spanning the gap. This CDR3 comprises 15 residues. Germline values: CDR1 LNHDA, CDR2 SQIVND (reference sequence). DNA for the CDR3: TGTGCCAGTAGTAGGCGGACACGACAGAACACTGAAGCTTTCTTT. Translating it yields CASSRRTRQNTEAFF.

The chain employs TRBV6-6 and TRBJ2-1; 9 bases are shared with TRBD1. Germline CDR1 is MNHNY and CDR2 is SVGAGI (reference sequence). This CDR3 has 16 residues. Trimming took 7 bases from V and 7 from J; bases not matched to a gene: 14. CDR3 sequence (DNA): TGTGCCAGCACACTGGGCTGGGACAGGGTTGGTAATGAGCAGTTCTTC. Translated, it gives CASTLGWDRVGNEQFF.

The V and J genes are TRBV7-2 and TRBJ1-3; D possibly corresponds to TRBD1 (5 bases). Germline V gives CDR1 SGHTA, CDR2 FQGNSA. The CDR3 length is 17 residues. The V gene lost 1 base and the J gene lost 1 base, with 14 bases spanning the gap. The CDR3 DNA is TGTGCCAGCAGCTTAGGAGCGGGTACAGGATCTGGAAACACCATATATTTT. Encoded protein: CASSLGAGTGSGNTIYF.

The chain combines TRBV9 with TRBJ1-2; D is uncertain. Trimming pared 3 bases from V and 10 bases from J, leaving 13 bases between. CDR3 size: 12 residues. The germline V gene encodes CDR1 SGDLS and CDR2 YYNGEE. Here the CDR3 DNA reads TGTGCCAGCAGCGAGACCGGGATCTTCTACACCTTC. It is translated as CASSETGIFYTF.

The chain has TRBV7-8 and TRBJ2-7, with 7 bases aligning to TRBD2. Germline lookup yields CDR1 SGHVS and CDR2 FQNEAQ. The CDR3 sequence is 14 residues long. V dropped 5 bases and J dropped 0; count of bases not matched to a gene: 4. This CDR3 reads CASSPSSGSYEQYF. The CDR3 bases are TGTGCCAGCAGCCCCTCTAGCGGCTCCTACGAGCAGTACTTC.